Listed below are T cell receptor beta chains from one sample, sequenced in a study of T cell repertoires in cytomegalovirus infection. These TCRs' antigens remain unknown. MiXCR, applied by TCRdb to the reads, yields one record per CDR3 protein. Of fewer than 1,000,000 distinct CDR3 sequences listed, around 32% were seen once; the top ten hold 10% to 15%. The sequencing here drew on cultured CD8+ T cells from PBMCs, taken from culture after CMV antigen stimulation. The receptor set was obtained from a human donor in good health (CMV status not recorded). Some clones in this sample may be carry-over from other donors' samples. Both conserved end residues are part of each CDR3. Each record gives: J gene, CDR3 length, V gene, clone size, D gene, CDR3 DNA, CDR3 protein. D genes are given only for firm matches. Rows may omit the clone size; those that give it use once, few, many or a size class.

TRBJ1-5,15,TRBV6-5,-,-,TGTGCCAGCAGTTACATAGGGGGTCCCGAGCAGCCCCAGCATTTT,CASSYIGGPEQPQHF
TRBJ2-5,16,TRBV7-2,many,TRBD2,TGTGCCAGCAAGGGTAGCGGGGGTCCAACCCCAGAGACCCAGTACTTC,CASKGSGGPTPETQYF
TRBJ1-1,14,TRBV7-2,many,-,TGTGCCAGCAGCTGGGGACACCCAACAGCTGAAGCTTTCTTT,CASSWGHPTAEAFF
TRBJ2-2,15,TRBV7-4,few,TRBD2,TGTGCCAGCAGGCTACTAGCCGGGGGGTCCGGGGAGCTGTTTTTT,CASRLLAGGSGELFF
TRBJ2-5,16,TRBV28,few,-,TGTGCCAGCACCCCTGGAGGGCTAGTCCTGCAAGAGACCCAGTACTTC,CASTPGGLVLQETQYF
TRBJ2-1,16,TRBV6-2/TRBV6-3,few,TRBD2,TGTGCCAGCACTTCTCTTAGGGGGACTAGCTCCGAAGAGCAGTTCTTC,CASTSLRGTSSEEQFF
TRBJ2-2,16,TRBV27,-,TRBD1,TGTGCCAGCAGTTTCCCGGGACAGGGGGTCACCGGGGAGCTGTTTTTT,CASSFPGQGVTGELFF
TRBJ1-6,14,TRBV5-4,few,-,TGTGCCAGCTCCCCCGGGGACGGATATTCACCCCTCCACTTT,CASSPGDGYSPLHF
TRBJ2-1,16,TRBV18,once,-,TGTGCCAGCTCACCGGACCGGGACCTATCCTACAATGAGCAGTTCTTC,CASSPDRDLSYNEQFF
TRBJ1-3,12,TRBV6-1,-,TRBD1,TGTGCCAGCAGTACAGGGGTGAACACCATATATTTT,CASSTGVNTIYF
TRBJ2-2,13,TRBV7-2,many,TRBD2,TGTGCCAGCAGCTACGGGGGGGGTGTGGAGCTGTTTTTT,CASSYGGGVELFF
TRBJ2-1,16,TRBV5-1,few,TRBD2,TGCGCCAGCAGCCGGAGGCCCGGGCATCTGGAGACTAGCTACTTCTTC,CASSRRPGHLETSYFF
TRBJ1-5,15,TRBV19,-,TRBD1,TGTGCCAGTACCCCGCCCCAGGACAGGGATCAGCCCCAGCATTTT,CASTPPQDRDQPQHF
TRBJ1-5,9,TRBV6-1,-,-,TGTGCCACGGGTGGATCCCAGCATTTT,CATGGSQHF
TRBJ1-3,17,TRBV7-9,-,-,TGTGCCAGCAGCTTAATCCGCAAGTCGAGCTCTGGAAACACCATATATTTT,CASSLIRKSSSGNTIYF
TRBJ1-5,15,TRBV12-3/TRBV12-4,-,TRBD1,TGTGCCAGCAGTATTCTGGCAGGGGGACGTCAGCCCCAGCATTTT,CASSILAGGRQPQHF
TRBJ1-1,14,TRBV12-3/TRBV12-4,many,-,TGTGCCAGCAGCCCCGGGAGTACGGGCACTGAAGCTTTCTTT,CASSPGSTGTEAFF
TRBJ2-2,16,TRBV5-4,few,-,TGTGCCAGCAGCTTGGGGCGGGGGCCTCACACCGGGGAGCTGTTTTTT,CASSLGRGPHTGELFF
TRBJ1-1,14,TRBV29-1,once,TRBD1,TGCAGTTATTCCCGGGACAGGGGTAGGACTGAAGCTTTCTTT,CSYSRDRGRTEAFF
TRBJ2-7,23,TRBV19,many,-,TGTGCCAGTAGTATTGGCCCCGTCCTGAGCGGAGGCCAATGGGGTGGGACCTACTACGAGCAGTACTTC,CASSIGPVLSGGQWGGTYYEQYF
TRBJ2-7,13,TRBV12-3/TRBV12-4,-,-,TGTGCCAGCAGCATAACCCGGGGCCACGAGCAGTACTTC,CASSITRGHEQYF
TRBJ2-5,15,TRBV6-1,few,-,TGTGCCAGCAGTGAAGCCTGGCAGGCGGAAGAGACCCAGTACTTC,CASSEAWQAEETQYF
TRBJ2-1,18,TRBV5-1,-,TRBD2,TGCGCCAGCAGCTTTGTGGGACTAGCGGGGGGGAATTACAATGAGCAGTTCTTC,CASSFVGLAGGNYNEQFF
TRBJ2-2,15,TRBV4-3,-,-,TGCGCCAGCAGCCAACGTACAGGGAACACCGGGGAGCTGTTTTTT,CASSQRTGNTGELFF
TRBJ2-2,14,TRBV6-2/TRBV6-3,many,-,TGTGCCAGCAGTCCGACAGGGAACACCGGGGAGCTGTTTTTT,CASSPTGNTGELFF
TRBJ2-2,14,TRBV7-9,few,-,TGTGCCAGCAGCTTGTCCCCCAGGGCCGGGGAGCTGTTTTTT,CASSLSPRAGELFF
TRBJ2-3,15,TRBV7-6,few,-,TGTGCCAGCAGCTTCAGGGGGGGCAACACAGATACGCAGTATTTT,CASSFRGGNTDTQYF
TRBJ2-1,12,TRBV9,-,TRBD2,TGTGCCAGCAGCGTGGGACTAGCGGGGTTATTCTTC,CASSVGLAGLFF
TRBJ2-3,15,TRBV24-1,-,TRBD2,TGTGCCACCAGTGATCCCGGGGGGGCCGGAGATACGCAGTATTTT,CATSDPGGAGDTQYF
TRBJ1-2,15,TRBV12-3/TRBV12-4,few,TRBD1,TGTGCCAGCAGTGCTTCGGGACAGGGGAGGTTGAGCTACACCTTC,CASSASGQGRLSYTF
TRBJ1-4,14,TRBV2,-,TRBD1,TGTGCCAGTCAGCGGGGACAGGTGAATGAAAAACTGTTTTTT,CASQRGQVNEKLFF
TRBJ2-3,16,TRBV5-1,-,TRBD1,TGCGCCAGCAGCTTGGCCGAGACAGGGTATTCAGATACGCAGTATTTT,CASSLAETGYSDTQYF
TRBJ2-5,18,TRBV7-3,few,TRBD2,TGTGCCAGCAGCTTAAAAGGGATCGCGGGGGGGCCAGAGGAGACCCAGTACTTC,CASSLKGIAGGPEETQYF
TRBJ1-5,16,TRBV27,-,TRBD1,TGTGCCAGCAGTTGGTCGGACAGGTCAGTCAATCAGCCCCAGCATTTT,CASSWSDRSVNQPQHF
TRBJ1-5,12,TRBV12-3/TRBV12-4,many,-,TGTGCCAGCAGTTTAGGAGAGCGGCCCCAGCATTTT,CASSLGERPQHF
TRBJ1-2,11,TRBV2,-,-,TGTGCCAGGTTGTTAAGGGATGGCTACACCTTC,CARLLRDGYTF
TRBJ2-1,13,TRBV24-1,-,-,TGTGCCACCAGTGGGGCAGGGATCAATGAGCAGTTCTTC,CATSGAGINEQFF
TRBJ1-1,16,TRBV6-5,-,-,TGTGCCAGCAGTTATCTCGCGGAATGGCTGAACACTGAAGCTTTCTTT,CASSYLAEWLNTEAFF
TRBJ1-3,15,TRBV7-9,-,TRBD1,TGTGCCAGCAGAACACAGGGGGCCTCTGGAAACACCATATATTTT,CASRTQGASGNTIYF
TRBJ2-1,14,TRBV7-8,many,-,TGTGCCAGCAGCGTACGGACCGATTACAATGAGCAGTTCTTC,CASSVRTDYNEQFF
TRBJ1-1,14,TRBV27,few,-,TGTGCCAGCAGTTTACGAGCAGGGGACTCTGAAGCTTTCTTT,CASSLRAGDSEAFF
TRBJ2-2,13,TRBV7-6,-,-,TGTGCCAGCAGCTCTCACCGGGGCGGGGAGCTGTTTTTT,CASSSHRGGELFF
TRBJ2-4,15,TRBV7-8,few,TRBD1,TGTGCCAGCAGCTTAGGACAGGGGAGCAAAAACATTCAGTACTTC,CASSLGQGSKNIQYF
TRBJ1-3,15,TRBV7-9,few,TRBD1,TGTGCCAGCAGCCTCAAGGACAGGACTGGAAACACCATATATTTT,CASSLKDRTGNTIYF
TRBJ2-1,14,TRBV7-9,few,-,TGTGCCAGCAGCATCCGGGCCGTATACAATGAGCAGTTCTTC,CASSIRAVYNEQFF
TRBJ2-2,16,TRBV6-5,few,TRBD2,TGTGCCAGCAGTTACTCCGGGACTAGCGGGGACGGGGAGCTGTTTTTT,CASSYSGTSGDGELFF
TRBJ1-6,15,TRBV29-1,many,-,TGCAGCGTTGCCCCACAGGGACAAGCGGGTTCACCCCTCCACTTT,CSVAPQGQAGSPLHF
TRBJ2-1,16,TRBV6-2/TRBV6-3,many,-,TGTGCCAGCAGTTACTCGACCAGGGCAGACTACAATGAGCAGTTCTTC,CASSYSTRADYNEQFF
TRBJ2-1,18,TRBV5-6,few,-,TGTGCCAGCAGCTTGGCCACTAGTGCCGGTCCGTACTACAATGAGCAGTTCTTC,CASSLATSAGPYYNEQFF
TRBJ2-1,13,TRBV6-5,few,TRBD2,TGTGCCAGCAGTTACGGGCGGGGGGGTGATCAGTTCTTC,CASSYGRGGDQFF
TRBJ2-1,20,TRBV19,-,-,TGTGCCAGTAGTATAGTTCCCTCTCCCCGAGTTAGGCGATCCTACAATGAGCAGTTCTTC,CASSIVPSPRVRRSYNEQFF